This T cell receptor beta chain originates from a study of blood T cell repertoires in COVID-19. TCRdb's table, derived via immunoSEQ multiplex PCR, lists solely in-frame clones and lacks some. Of fewer than 95,000 clones in the sample, more than 70% are singletons; the top ten hold 0.35% to 0.5%. The CDR3 runs to 19 residues. J lost 4 bases, V lost 3 bases, and 13 bases had no gene match. The germline CDR1 and CDR2 sequences are KGHDR and SFDVKD. This clone was recorded only once. V is TRBV24-1 and J is TRBJ2-2; 10 bases are a match to TRBD2. The sequencing input was peripheral blood. The TCR originated in a man aged 60 to 75 with acute or convalescent COVID-19. The CDR3: CATSDPAGTSAPSTGELFF. The CDR3 DNA sequence: TGTGCCACCAGTGATCCGGCCGGGACTAGCGCGCCCAGCACCGGGGAGCTGTTTTTT.